This T cell receptor (beta chain) was sequenced in a study of cytomegalovirus exposure and HLA in healthy donors. General observations from the study: Specificity of a few CMV-associated chains for CMV antigens was verified in vitro. When a later analysis compared HLA-associated TCR beta chains with equally common others, the HLA-associated chains turned out to be more clonally expanded and to have lower generation probabilities.

For this clone: No antigen is known for it.

The PCR had 60 Vbeta and 13 Jbeta primers. Produced via immunoSEQ multiplex PCR; TCRdb's table is partial and in-frame only. This sample yields around 190,000 clones, of which over 75% are seen a single time; approximately 2.4% belongs to the top ten. Trimming took 3 bases from V and 6 from J; bases not matched to a gene: 5. CDR1 and CDR2 from the germline V gene are SGDLS and YYNGEE. This CDR3 has 13 residues. The donors gave bone marrow, and they were healthy. This sequence was found in a woman in her fifties or sixties in good health and CMV-seronegative. The chain is built from TRBV9 and TRBJ1-2; the match to TRBD1 covers 7 bases. The sample comprised PBMCs. The CDR3 sequence is CASSGQGSDGYTF. For the CDR3, the DNA is TGTGCCAGCAGCGGACAGGGTTCGGATGGCTACACCTTC. Full variable domain (outside the CDR3, taken from reference TRBV9 and TRBJ1-2): DSGVTQTPKHLITATGQRVTLRCSPRSGDLSVYWYQQSLDQGLQFLIQYYNGEERAKGNILERFSAQQFPDLHSELNLSSLELGDSALYFCASSGQGSDGYTFGSGTRLTVV.